The sequence of this T cell receptor (beta chain) was determined in a study of blood T cell repertoires in COVID-19. Sequencing used immunoSEQ multiplex PCR; TCRdb keeps in-frame clones, though not all of them. Of about 130,000 clones listed, approximately 83% are singletons. The specimen sequenced was peripheral blood. This clonotype originated in a man between 40 and 49 years old with active or convalescent COVID-19.

In DNA, the CDR3 is TGCGCCAGCAGCCAAGAGTCGGGTGTGTCGGGGGACGAGCAGTACTTC. It is translated as CASSQESGVSGDEQYF. The chain uses TRBV4-3 and TRBJ2-7; TRBD2 is a possible D gene (6 bases). The V gene's germline CDR1 is LGHNA and CDR2 YSLEER. V was trimmed by 0 bases and J by 5 bases, leaving 17 bases between them. This CDR3 has 16 amino acids.